The source of this T cell receptor (beta chain) is a study of radiotherapy plus CTLA-4 blockade in lung cancer. Study outcomes and limitations: After radiotherapy and ipilimumab, tumor-derived clones expanded in peripheral blood.

Germline-derived CDR1 and CDR2 are MDHEN and SYDVKM. This CDR3 has 16 residues. Details on this clone: The antigen remains unidentified.

Sequenced by immunoSEQ multiplex PCR; TCRdb stores in-frame clones only, minus some. The sample comprises fewer than 65,000 clones, about 83% of which are singletons, and more than 4.5% rests with the top ten. Lung cancer patients with chemo-refractory metastatic non-small-cell disease were given focal radiation plus CTLA-4 blockade with ipilimumab. The TCR was taken from a human donor with non-small cell lung cancer whose response to radiotherapy plus ipilimumab could not be evaluated. Material: peripheral blood, obtained from a patient treated with radiotherapy plus ipilimumab. J is TRBJ1-3 and V is TRBV28, with TRBD1 matching 9 bases. Here the CDR3 DNA reads TGTGGACACAGGGGGCCTCTTTCTATCTCTGGAAACACCATATATTTT. Its protein product is CGHRGPLSISGNTIYF.